This entry lists 4 T cell receptor beta chains sequenced from one sample in a study of a mutant IDH1 vaccine in newly diagnosed glioma. The assay was immunoSEQ multiplex PCR, and TCRdb's table has in-frame clones only and misses some. Here the sample spans 30,000 to 40,000 clones, 75% to 95% being singletons. No antigen is known for these receptors. Time point noted: week 47, end of study. The vaccine gave 300 ug of a 20-mer mutant IDH1 peptide subcutaneously per dose. Sequencing was performed on PBMCs, taken from a glioma patient whose treatment included an IDH1 peptide vaccine. The receptor source for this set is a woman in her thirties or forties with glioma.

The chain is built from TRBV7-2 and TRBJ2-7; D is perhaps TRBD2 (5 bases). The CDR3 runs to 13 residues. The germline CDR1 and CDR2 sequences are SGHTA and FQGNSA. Trimming removed 2 bases at V and 9 bases at J, with 14 bases between. As DNA, the CDR3 is TGTGCCAGCAGCTTACCACCCCATCGGGGGCAGTACTTC. It yields the protein CASSLPPHRGQYF.

This clone showed up just once. The rearrangement links TRBV6-1 to TRBJ1-3, with 8 bases that match TRBD1. The germline V gene has CDR1 MNHNS and CDR2 SASEGT. The CDR3 extends over 16 amino acids. The V gene end was trimmed by 3 bases and the J gene end by 2 bases; junction bases not matched to a gene: 6. The CDR3 sequence is CASSDPPGGPGNTIYF. The CDR3, as DNA: TGTGCCAGCAGTGACCCTCCAGGGGGCCCTGGAAACACCATATATTTT.

This rearrangement joins TRBV30 to TRBJ2-7, with 7 bases aligning to TRBD1. Germline CDR1 reads GTSNPN; CDR2 reads SVGIG (reference sequence). The V segment lost 4 bases and the J segment 3 bases; nucleotides outside the gene matches: 6. The CDR3 has 13 residues. CDR3 loop: CAWIEQGNYEQYF. The CDR3 DNA is TGTGCCTGGATTGAACAGGGGAACTACGAGCAGTACTTC.

A single count supports this clone. The J gene is TRBJ2-1, the V gene TRBV15; 8 positions match TRBD2. The germline gives CDR1 LNHNV, CDR2 YYDKDF (reference sequence). There are 16 residues in the CDR3. V lost 2 bases and J lost 6; bases outside the gene matches: 9. CDR3 amino acids: CATSRLRRGGVNEQFF. CDR3 nucleotides: TGTGCCACCAGCAGACTTCGACGGGGGGGGGTCAATGAGCAGTTCTTC.